A single sample gave rise to the 2 T cell receptor beta chains below, sequenced in a study of pediatric ulcerative colitis. Sequencing was performed with immunoSEQ multiplex PCR; in TCRdb, only in-frame clones are kept and a portion is missing. The sample yields some 43,000 clones, 78% seen once. Rectal tissue came from one to two pinch biopsies taken at colonoscopy. The specimen was gut tissue. Receptor source: a girl aged 5-17 years with moderate ulcerative colitis.

This chain connects TRBV7-6 to TRBJ2-5, with 10 positions matching TRBD1. V shed 5 bases, J shed 0 bases, and the junction held 15 bases outside the gene matches. The CDR3 extends over 19 amino acids. Germline V gene data show CDR1 as SGHVS and CDR2 as FNYEAQ. The CDR3 DNA follows: TGTGCCAGCAGCCTATGGGACAGGGGTCAGACCTCATACCAAGAGACCCAGTACTTC. It encodes CASSLWDRGQTSYQETQYF.

V is TRBV10-3 and J is TRBJ1-5, with D perhaps matching TRBD1 (6 bases). This CDR3 comprises 14 residues. Germline V CDR1 and CDR2: ENHRY, SYGVKD. Between the trimmed V and J ends, which lost 3 bases and 6 bases, there was a span of 12 bases. The CDR3 spells CAISDPGGGQPQHF. In DNA, the CDR3 is TGTGCCATCAGTGATCCCGGGGGCGGTCAGCCCCAGCATTTT.